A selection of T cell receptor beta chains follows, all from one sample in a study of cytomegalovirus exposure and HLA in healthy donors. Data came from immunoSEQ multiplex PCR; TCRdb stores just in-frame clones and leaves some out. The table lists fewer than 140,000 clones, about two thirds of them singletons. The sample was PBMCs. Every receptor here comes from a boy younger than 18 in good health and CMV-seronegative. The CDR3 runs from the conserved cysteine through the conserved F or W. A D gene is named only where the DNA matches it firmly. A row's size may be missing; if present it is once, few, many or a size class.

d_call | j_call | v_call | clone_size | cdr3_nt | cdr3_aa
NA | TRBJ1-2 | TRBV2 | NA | TGTGCCAGCAGTGGGGATACAGGTGTGTCTAACTATGGCTACACCTTC | CASSGDTGVSNYGYTF
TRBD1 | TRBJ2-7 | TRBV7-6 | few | TGTGCCAGCAACGACAGGGGGCGGAGCCCGGAGGAGCAGTACTTC | CASNDRGRSPEEQYF
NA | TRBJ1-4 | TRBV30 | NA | TGTGCCTGGAGTGTGCGGGCTTCAACTAATGAAAAACTGTTTTTT | CAWSVRASTNEKLFF
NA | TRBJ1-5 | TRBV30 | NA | TGTGCCTGGACGAAGGGGCAGGGTCAGCCCCAGCATTTT | CAWTKGQGQPQHF
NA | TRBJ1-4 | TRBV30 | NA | TGTGCCTGGGGTCAACAGGGACGAGATGAAAAACTGTTTTTT | CAWGQQGRDEKLFF
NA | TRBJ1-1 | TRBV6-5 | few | TGTGCCAGCAGAAAGCGGGGTAGCACTGAAGCTTTCTTT | CASRKRGSTEAFF
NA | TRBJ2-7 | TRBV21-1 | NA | TGTGCCAGCCATTCACTACCAACAGGAGTGGGTGTCTACGAGCAGTACTTC | CASHSLPTGVGVYEQYF
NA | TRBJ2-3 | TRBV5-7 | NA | TGTGCCAGCAGCGACCAGGGCGAGCGAACAGATACGCAGTATTTT | CASSDQGERTDTQYF
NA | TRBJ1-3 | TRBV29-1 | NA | TGCAGCGCAGCGAACAGGGATGTTGGAAACACCATATATTTT | CSAANRDVGNTIYF
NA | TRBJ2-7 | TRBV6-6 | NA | TGTGCCAGCAGTTTTACCCTGGGGAGCAACGAGCAGTACTTC | CASSFTLGSNEQYF
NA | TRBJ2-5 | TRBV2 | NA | TGTGCCAGCAGTCCTGGCAGGCAAGAGACCCAGTACTTC | CASSPGRQETQYF
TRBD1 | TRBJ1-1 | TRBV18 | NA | TGTGCCAGCTCACCGCGACAGGGCGGGGTGAACACTGAAGCTTTCTTT | CASSPRQGGVNTEAFF
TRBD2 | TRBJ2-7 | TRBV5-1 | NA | TGCGCCAGCAGCTTGGTAGCGGGAGGGCACGAGCAGTACTTC | CASSLVAGGHEQYF
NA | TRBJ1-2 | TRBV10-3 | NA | TGTGCCATCACGACTGGGCAGGGCTCTAACTATGGCTACACCTTC | CAITTGQGSNYGYTF
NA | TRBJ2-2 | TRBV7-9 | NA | TGTGCCAGCAGCATCAGGGTTGGCGGGGAGCTGTTTTTT | CASSIRVGGELFF
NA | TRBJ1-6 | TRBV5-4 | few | TGTGCCAGCAGCTTGGAAGGGGTTGTGCCGGATTCACCCCTCCACTTT | CASSLEGVVPDSPLHF
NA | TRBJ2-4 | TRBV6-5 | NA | TGTGCCAGCACTAATAATGGCATTCAGTACTTC | CASTNNGIQYF
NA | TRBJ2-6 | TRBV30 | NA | TGTGCCTGGAGTGTATTCGGCTCTGGGGCCAACGTCCTGACTTTC | CAWSVFGSGANVLTF
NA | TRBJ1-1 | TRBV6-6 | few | TGTGCCAGCAGTTTCCGACAGGAAGCTTTCTTT | CASSFRQEAFF
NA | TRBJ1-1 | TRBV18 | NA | TGTGCCAGCTCACCACGGCAGGTCAACACTGAAGCTTTCTTT | CASSPRQVNTEAFF
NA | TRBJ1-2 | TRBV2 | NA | TGTGCCAGCGGGCGGGGGTCTGGCTACACCTTC | CASGRGSGYTF
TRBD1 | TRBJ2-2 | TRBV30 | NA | TGTGCCTGGGACCCTGACAGGGGGCTCACCGGGGAGCTGTTTTTT | CAWDPDRGLTGELFF
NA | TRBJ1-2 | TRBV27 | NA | TGTGCCAGCAGTGATACCCCAGGGGCGCATGGCTACACCTTC | CASSDTPGAHGYTF
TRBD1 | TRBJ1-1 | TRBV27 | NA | TGTGCCAGCAGTCTGATAGACAGGGAAGGTCTGACTGAAGCTTTCTTT | CASSLIDREGLTEAFF
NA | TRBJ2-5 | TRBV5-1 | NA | TGCGCCAGCAGCTTGACACCAGACCAAGAGACCCAGTACTTC | CASSLTPDQETQYF
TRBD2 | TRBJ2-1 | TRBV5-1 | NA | TGCGCCAGCAGCTCTACAAGCGGGGGGGCCTCCGTTGAGCAGTTCTTC | CASSSTSGGASVEQFF
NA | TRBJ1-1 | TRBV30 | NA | TGTGCCTGGAGTGTAGGAGCGGAGGAAGCTTTCTTT | CAWSVGAEEAFF
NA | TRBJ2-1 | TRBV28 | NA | TGTGCCAGCAGGCGGACTGGGTTAAAGTACAATGAGCAGTTCTTC | CASRRTGLKYNEQFF
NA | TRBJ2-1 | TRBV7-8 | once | TGTGCCAGCAGCTTAGCCGGGAGCAATGAGCAGTTCTTC | CASSLAGSNEQFF
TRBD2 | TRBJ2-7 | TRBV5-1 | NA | TGCGCCAGCAGCTTGGGAGACAGGGCTCGACTAGCGGCCTCGTACGAGCAGTACTTC | CASSLGDRARLAASYEQYF
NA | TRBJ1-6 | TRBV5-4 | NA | TGTGCCAGCAGCTTGTCCCATCCGGAGATACGGAATAATTCACCCCTCCACTTT | CASSLSHPEIRNNSPLHF
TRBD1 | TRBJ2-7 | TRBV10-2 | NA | TGCGCCAGCAGTGAGTTAGGGGGCCAGGGGGCCTACGAGCAGTACTTC | CASSELGGQGAYEQYF
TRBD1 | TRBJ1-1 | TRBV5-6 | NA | TGTGCCAGCAGCTGGGGGGCGACAGGGGGGAACACTGAAGCTTTCTTT | CASSWGATGGNTEAFF
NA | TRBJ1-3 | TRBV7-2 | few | TGTGCCAGCAGCTCCTCCCCCCTCGCTGGAAACACCATATATTTT | CASSSSPLAGNTIYF
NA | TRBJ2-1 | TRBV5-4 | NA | TGTGCCAGCAGCTCGTTGGCCAGTGACAGAAATCCCAATGAGCAGTTCTTC | CASSSLASDRNPNEQFF
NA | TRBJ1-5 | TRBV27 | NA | TGTGCCAGCAGTTTAGCGGGAAGCAATCAGCCCCAGCATTTT | CASSLAGSNQPQHF
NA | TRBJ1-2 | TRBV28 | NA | TGTGCCAGCACCAAGTCGAGGGCACCCTTATATGGCTACACCTTC | CASTKSRAPLYGYTF
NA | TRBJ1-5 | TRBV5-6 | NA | TGTGCCAGCAGCCACCGCCAGGCCAATCAGCCCCAGCATTTT | CASSHRQANQPQHF
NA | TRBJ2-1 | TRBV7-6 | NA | TGTGCCAGCAGCTCAAGGAGGAGTAGCAATGAGCAGTTCTTC | CASSSRRSSNEQFF
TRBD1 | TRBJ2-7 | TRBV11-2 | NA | TGTGCCAGCAGCTCAATGACAGGGTGGGAGCAGTACTTC | CASSSMTGWEQYF
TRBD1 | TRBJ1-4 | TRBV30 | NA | TGTGCCCAGAGAAAGGACAGGCCAAATGAAAAACTGTTTTTT | CAQRKDRPNEKLFF
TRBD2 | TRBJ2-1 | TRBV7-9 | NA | TGTGCCAGCAGCCCAGGCGGGAGGGCATATGAGCAGTTCTTC | CASSPGGRAYEQFF
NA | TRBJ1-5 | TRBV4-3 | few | TGCGCCAGCAGCCAAGATACGGGGGGCGGTCAGCCCCAGCATTTT | CASSQDTGGGQPQHF
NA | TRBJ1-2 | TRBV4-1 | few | TGCGCCAGCAGACCCCATCTAGGCAGGGCGGATGGCTACACCTTC | CASRPHLGRADGYTF
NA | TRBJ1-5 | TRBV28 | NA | TGTGCCAGCAGTTTTGCAGGGGATTATAGCAATCAGCCCCAGCATTTT | CASSFAGDYSNQPQHF
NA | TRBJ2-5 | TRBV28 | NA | TGTGCCAGCAGTTCTCCCTTAAGAAGGCAGGGCACAGAGACCCAGTACTTC | CASSSPLRRQGTETQYF
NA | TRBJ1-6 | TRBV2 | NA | TGTGCCAGCAGTGAGGCGACAGACTTCTATAATTCACCCCTCCACTTT | CASSEATDFYNSPLHF
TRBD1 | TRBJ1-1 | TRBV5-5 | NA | TGTGCCAGCAGCTTGAGAATTTGGCAGGGGGCTGAAGCTTTCTTT | CASSLRIWQGAEAFF
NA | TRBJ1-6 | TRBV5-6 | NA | TGTGCCAGCAGCTTGGTAACAGGGTCTTCACCCCTCCACTTT | CASSLVTGSSPLHF
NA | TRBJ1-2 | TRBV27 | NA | TGTGCCAGCAGTTTACAGGGATGGGATGGCTACACCTTC | CASSLQGWDGYTF
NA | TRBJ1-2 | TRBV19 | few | TGTGCCTCGAACCCGGGGGGTCGGTATGGCTACACCTTC | CASNPGGRYGYTF
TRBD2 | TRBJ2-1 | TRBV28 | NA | TGTGCCAGCAGTTTCGACGGGAGCGGGAGTCGGGTGTATGGCTCCTACAATGAGCAGTTCTTC | CASSFDGSGSRVYGSYNEQFF
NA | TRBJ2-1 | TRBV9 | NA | TGTGCCAGCAGCCGCGCGGGGAGCTCCTACAATGAGCAGTTCTTC | CASSRAGSSYNEQFF
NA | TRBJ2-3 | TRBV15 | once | TGTGCCACCAGCCCCCCGGGGGGCAGGGGGCTTTCCTTATCCGGGGCCGACCCAGATACGCAGTATTTT | CATSPPGGRGLSLSGADPDTQYF